The present T cell receptor (beta chain) was sequenced within a study of T cells in Graves' hyperthyroidism and ophthalmopathy (dated by TCRdb to between 2018 and 2020). At the level of the whole study: Peripheral blood was sampled at the time of initial diagnosis, prior to any treatment. A discovery cohort of about a hundred patients, roughly 40 with Graves' ophthalmopathy and 55 to 60 with stable Graves' hyperthyroidism, was used to find distinguishing TCR V-J signatures. An independent validation cohort of under 20 hyperthyroidism patients and about 16 patients who later progressed to ophthalmopathy tested prospective prediction of ophthalmopathy. The roughly 91 discovery patients were randomly split 7:3 into training and test sets. In addition, the study compared T-cell repertoires in thyroid tissue and in blood from roughly 6 Graves' hyperthyroidism patients. After sampling, hyperthyroidism patients received methimazole starting at 30 mg daily, and ophthalmopathy patients received high-dose intravenous methylprednisolone. According to the paper, TCR Vbeta CDR3 sequencing was carried out on some 140 peripheral blood samples, which came from more than 40 ophthalmopathy, 70 to 80 hyperthyroidism and roughly 17 progressor patients.

Regarding this clonotype: No antigen is known for it. The record has no base qualities; no much larger clone is one base away.

On the study overall, not on this receptor specifically: Sample size was not statistically predetermined, and investigators were not blinded to group allocation. Most expanded thyroid clonotypes (frequency above 0.001) were also found in blood, which suggests that blood repertoires may mirror thyroid immune responses. In validation, progression to ophthalmopathy was predicted by the model with 70.59% sensitivity and under 85% specificity, a median of about 6 months before onset. Ophthalmopathy was separated from stable hyperthyroidism by a 13 V-J signature model, with about 88% sensitivity and roughly 84% specificity obtained in cross-validation and 80%/75% obtained in testing.

In the ophthalmopathy patients, disease was moderately to severely active, with a Clinical Activity Score of 3 or more, a NOSPECS grade of 4 or more, and a duration of less than 3 months. Exclusion was applied to patients with uncontrolled infections, other autoimmune diseases, pregnancy or lactation. Clinical symptoms, serum thyroxine and TRAb, thyroid ultrasound, and orbital computed tomography formed the basis for the diagnoses. PBMCs were separated from roughly 10 ml of fresh peripheral blood using Ficoll-Paque density gradient centrifugation. Total RNA was extracted with Trizol reagent, and quality was checked on an Agilent 2100 Bioanalyzer. TCR beta CDR3 regions were amplified from RNA transcripts. The TCR CDR3 was subjected to a first round of RT-PCR using the HTBI primer set and the Qiagen OneStep RT-PCR kit. The libraries were constructed in a second round of multiplex PCR and then size-selected and purified. Libraries were sequenced paired-end with 100 bp reads on an Illumina HiSeq2000. Processing in the source paper ran as follows. SOAPnuke was used to process the raw data, with reads discarded if the reads contained adapters or uncalled bases, had a mean Phred below 15, or lacked an exact constant-primer or identifier match. High-quality paired reads were merged with COPE v1.2.5, and unique nucleotide sequences were defined as clonotypes. MiTCR v1.1 was used to align clonotypes to the IMGT TRBV, TRBD and TRBJ reference segments. The analysis included only V-J combinations with a frequency above 0.0001, which together covered over 98% of the repertoires. A TCS score was defined as the ratio between F50 (clonal expansion) and ExV (chaos), using BLOSUM62-based TCRdist between CDR3 peptides within each V-J. Welch's t-statistics and random forest reduced 500 to 550 V-J features to under 15, which were used in a naive Bayes classifier (R e1071). Thyroid-blood repertoire similarity was quantified with the Morisita-Horn index. Starting from the raw public reads, TCRdb applied fastp trimming at Q25, assembled clones with MiXCR and retained in-frame beta chains. Entries are consolidated by CDR3 protein sequence, retaining the most common genes and DNA. TCRdb's processing, not the study's, gives the V and J calls here. The sample profile shows about 610,000 distinct CDR3 sequences; approximately 15% of them were found once. Of the sample, around 4% is held by the ten largest clones.

Including the terminal cysteine and phenylalanine, the CDR3 comprises 12 residues. The sequence is cut down to CDR3 DNA, 36 bases in frame from base 1. CDR1 and CDR2 are read off the germline V gene (reference sequence) as DFQATT and SNEGSKA. Relative to germline, V is 6 bases shorter and J is 4 bases shorter, with 12 bases between their ends. The sequenced material came from blood. The chain is made from TRBV20-1 and TRBJ1-1; no D gene can be assigned with confidence. The receptor comes from a woman in her 40s with Graves' ophthalmopathy. The bases read TGCAGTGCCACAGACAAGGGCACTGAAGCTTTCTTT. It is translated as CSATDKGTEAFF.